These T cell receptor beta chains were read from a single sample in a study of cytomegalovirus exposure and HLA in healthy donors. Some clones are missing from TCRdb's copy, which holds only in-frame ones; the method was immunoSEQ multiplex PCR. The sample has some 140,000 clones, 82% seen once. The specimen sequenced was PBMCs. The receptors derive from a woman aged 50 to 60 in good health and CMV-seropositive. Both conserved end residues are trimmed from each CDR3. The order of the fields is J gene, V gene, CDR3 length, CDR3 protein.

TRBJ2-3 | TRBV19 | 10 | ASSRLWDTQY
TRBJ2-1 | TRBV28 | 14 | ASSLWGQGARNEQF
TRBJ2-7 | TRBV6-1 | 11 | ASLRDFSYEQY
TRBJ2-1 | TRBV30 | 11 | AWSPGFYNEQF
TRBJ1-1 | TRBV28 | 12 | ASSLPGQGKGAF
TRBJ2-7 | TRBV7-3 | 12 | ASSLNGRGNEQY
TRBJ1-5 | TRBV29-1 | 10 | SVKGANQPQH
TRBJ1-5 | TRBV10-2 | 12 | ASSQVNSNQPQH
TRBJ2-2 | TRBV5-1 | 16 | ASSYPGLAGGSTGELF
TRBJ2-1 | TRBV19 | 11 | ASSISSLNEQF
TRBJ1-1 | TRBV28 | 10 | ASSGRYTEAF
TRBJ2-1 | TRBV18 | 14 | ASSPIQAGDFNEQF
TRBJ2-7 | TRBV7-9 | 14 | ASSFLTSGMEYEQY
TRBJ2-7 | TRBV2 | 8 | ASSVREQY
TRBJ1-1 | TRBV28 | 12 | ASSLARENTEAF
TRBJ2-7 | TRBV6-5 | 12 | ASRSFFNSYEQY
TRBJ1-2 | TRBV27 | 12 | ASSSLLPQDGYT
TRBJ1-2 | TRBV28 | 12 | ASTRLWGGYGYT
TRBJ2-1 | TRBV5-1 | 13 | ASSLESGPGNEQF
TRBJ2-1 | TRBV6-4 | 12 | ASSRGREANEQF
TRBJ1-1 | TRBV7-2 | 11 | ASSSRTELEAF
TRBJ1-1 | TRBV30 | 11 | AWSLGVFTEAF
TRBJ1-4 | TRBV15 | 13 | ATSRDTGWDEKLF
TRBJ1-5 | TRBV7-2 | 16 | ASSLVRFQYNSNQPQH
TRBJ1-4 | TRBV28 | 13 | ASSPWDRGGEKLF
TRBJ1-2 | TRBV28 | 11 | ASRRGRLLGYT
TRBJ2-3 | TRBV28 | 13 | ASSLQGRGTDTQY
TRBJ2-3 | TRBV6-4 | 13 | ASSDSTGGADTQY
TRBJ1-1 | TRBV19 | 13 | ASSPRHVMNTEAF
TRBJ2-2 | TRBV5-6 | 14 | ASSLAPGFDTGELF
TRBJ1-4 | TRBV6-5 | 13 | ASSYGLTGDEKLF
TRBJ2-7 | TRBV9 | 13 | ASSVATGAAYEQY
. | TRBV29-1 | 11 | SATGTSAYEQY
TRBJ1-1 | TRBV6-1 | 13 | ASSEGTGEGTEAF
TRBJ2-1 | TRBV6-6 | 10 | ASTQTSKEQF
TRBJ2-3 | TRBV11-2 | 12 | ASRYRGVTDTQY
TRBJ2-2 | TRBV15 | 16 | ATSRGYRGLENTGELF
TRBJ2-3 | TRBV2 | 13 | ASSEGGLAAPTQY
TRBJ2-5 | TRBV5-1 | 12 | ASSWGTSEETQY
TRBJ2-5 | TRBV30 | 14 | AWSVWSGARQETQY
TRBJ1-2 | TRBV28 | 13 | ASSDRGQWDYGYT
TRBJ2-7 | TRBV14 | 12 | ASSRGGLRYEQY
TRBJ2-5 | TRBV10-1 | 11 | ASSGGLQETQY
TRBJ1-2 | TRBV9 | 10 | ASSGQGAGYT
TRBJ2-1 | TRBV7-9 | 9 | ASSFSAEQF
TRBJ2-3 | TRBV11-2 | 15 | ASSLDPWGTTTDTQY
TRBJ2-7 | TRBV4-3 | 12 | ASSYRDRAGEQY
TRBJ2-3 | TRBV10-3 | 14 | AISDASTDRTDTQY
TRBJ2-1 | TRBV5-5 | 14 | ASSLTSGGTYNEQF